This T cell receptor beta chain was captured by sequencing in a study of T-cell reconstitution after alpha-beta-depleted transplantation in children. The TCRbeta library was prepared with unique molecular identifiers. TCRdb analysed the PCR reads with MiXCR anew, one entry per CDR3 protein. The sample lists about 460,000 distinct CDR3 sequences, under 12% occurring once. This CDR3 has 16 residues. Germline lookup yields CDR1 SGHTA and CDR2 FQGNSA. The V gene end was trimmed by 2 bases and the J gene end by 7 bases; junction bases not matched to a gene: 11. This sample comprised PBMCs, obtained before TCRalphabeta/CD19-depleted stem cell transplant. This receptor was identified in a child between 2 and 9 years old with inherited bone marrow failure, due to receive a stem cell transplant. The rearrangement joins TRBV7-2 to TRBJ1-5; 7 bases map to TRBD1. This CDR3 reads CASSLRAGGVQQPQHF. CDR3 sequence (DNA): TGTGCCAGCAGCTTACGGGCAGGGGGGGTTCAGCAGCCCCAGCATTTT.